This is a list of T cell receptor beta chains from one sample in a study of PD-L1 blockade in urothelial cancer. Repertoires were generated with immunoSEQ multiplex PCR, while TCRdb's copy carries only in-frame clones and drops some. The data contain 80,000 to 130,000 clones, roughly nine tenths of them singletons. Sequencing used PBMCs, obtained around atezolizumab (anti-PD-L1) treatment. The origin of the receptors is a woman of 80 years or more with urothelial cancer. Each CDR3 is given with its conserved first and last residue. A row's size may be missing; if present it is once, few, many or a size class.

clone size | J gene | V gene | CDR3 length | CDR3 protein
- | TRBJ2-7 | TRBV28 | 11 | CASSSLYEQYF
- | TRBJ2-1 | TRBV10-3 | 14 | CAISEAGEYNEQFF
- | TRBJ1-2 | TRBV28 | 12 | CASNPDSYGYTF
once | TRBJ1-2 | TRBV28 | 15 | CASRLGTATGYGYTF
- | TRBJ2-1 | TRBV5-1 | 15 | CASSLDPSGLGEQFF
- | TRBJ2-3 | TRBV6-6 | 15 | CASSARGAPQDTQYF
- | TRBJ1-1 | TRBV7-8 | 13 | CASSQRRDTEAFF
- | TRBJ2-2 | TRBV5-1 | 15 | CASSLGGGNTGELFF
- | TRBJ2-5 | TRBV1 | 16 | CTSSRKPDRGQETQYF
- | TRBJ2-3 | TRBV5-1 | 16 | CASSYKTGASTDTQYF
- | TRBJ1-1 | TRBV5-1 | 15 | CASSLESGKGTEAFF
few | TRBJ1-3 | TRBV14 | 15 | CASSPQRVHGNTIYF
once | TRBJ1-5 | TRBV10-2 | 14 | CASSESRGNQPQHF
- | TRBJ2-5 | TRBV18 | 15 | CASSPTRGSGETQYF
- | TRBJ2-3 | TRBV28 | 15 | CASSDSAGLGGTQYF
once | TRBJ2-3 | TRBV14 | 15 | CASSSLAGEADTQYF
- | TRBJ1-5 | TRBV18 | 15 | CASSRDRGHNQPQHF
- | TRBJ2-5 | TRBV5-8 | 13 | CASSLGLQETQYF
- | TRBJ1-4 | TRBV6-6 | 13 | CASGPGGEEKLFF
- | TRBJ2-7 | TRBV10-1 | 14 | CASSALAESSEQYF
- | TRBJ1-1 | TRBV6-1 | 16 | CASSETLNFADTEAFF
- | TRBJ2-1 | TRBV5-1 | 16 | CASSLTQANFYNEQFF
once | TRBJ2-3 | TRBV5-1 | 15 | CASSTDGTRTDTQYF
- | TRBJ1-5 | TRBV28 | 12 | CAAGGLKQPQHF
- | TRBJ1-1 | TRBV19 | 14 | CASSMPGMNTEAFF
- | TRBJ2-7 | TRBV6-5 | 13 | CASRPAGGREQYF
- | TRBJ2-5 | TRBV7-3 | 15 | CASSLDPGEVETQYF
- | TRBJ1-4 | TRBV18 | 12 | CASSQSDRGLFF
- | TRBJ2-1 | TRBV9 | 15 | CASSVGLAGYNEQFF
- | TRBJ2-7 | TRBV6-4 | 14 | CASSSGRAEDEQYF
once | TRBJ2-2 | TRBV19 | 16 | CASRPSAGGGTGELFF
- | TRBJ2-7 | TRBV6-5 | 16 | CASSYSTLGLPYEQYF
once | TRBJ1-1 | TRBV6-5 | 14 | CASSLRGAGTEAFF
- | TRBJ2-7 | TRBV28 | 12 | CASSLRVYEQYF